The entry below gives a single T cell receptor (beta chain) sequence along with its context. These data come from a study of blood T cell repertoires in COVID-19. On the study more broadly: The samples span acute and convalescent COVID-19 from the United States, Italy and Spain.

How the authors handled the data: The assay estimated nucleated cells by amplifying reference gene primers. TCRdb keeps only in-frame clones here, not all; method: immunoSEQ multiplex PCR. V and J calls and clone size follow that table, whereas D and trimming were derived from the DNA. The sample has about 180,000 clones; 89% are singletons. Across fewer than 25 US areas, participants ranged in age from roughly 18 to 89 years. Allocation to cohorts depended on clinical history reported by the participants. The TCR was taken from a woman aged 40-49 years with acute COVID-19. Sequenced material: PBMCs or T cells enriched from blood (not recorded which).

This chain's CDR3 is CAWAGRGTHTGELFF. In nucleotides, the CDR3 is TGTGCCTGGGCCGGCAGGGGGACCCACACCGGGGAGCTGTTTTTT. The chain carries TRBV30 and TRBJ2-2; 7 bases are a match to TRBD1. The CDR3 runs 15 residues. CDR1 and CDR2 (germline): GTSNPN, SVGIG (reference sequence). V shed 5 bases, J shed 3 bases, and the junction held 9 bases outside the gene matches.